Each of the 25 T cell receptor beta chains below was sequenced from the same sample in a study of T-cell reconstitution after alpha-beta-depleted transplantation in children. Preparation of the TCRbeta library was carried out with unique molecular identifiers. TCRdb re-derived calls from the PCR reads in MiXCR, one entry per CDR3 protein. The sample holds approximately 500,000 distinct CDR3 sequences; roughly 10% are singletons and the top ten take roughly 2.1%. The sample here was PBMCs, taken before TCRalphabeta/CD19-depleted stem cell transplant. The origin of the receptors is a child under 10 years old with inherited bone marrow failure, due to receive a stem cell transplant.

This clonotype was recorded at least ten times. The CDR3 here is CASRTGPDPSTDTQYF. The CDR3 coding sequence is TGTGCCAGCAGGACGGGACCAGACCCTAGCACAGATACGCAGTATTTT. The chain recombines TRBV2 with TRBJ2-3; D is possibly TRBD1 or TRBD2 (5 bases each). This CDR3 region has 16 residues. The V gene's germline CDR1 is SNHLY and CDR2 FYNNEI. V shed 6 bases and J shed 0 bases, with 16 bases lying between them.

This clonotype was seen repeatedly, ten times or more. The V call is TRBV19, the J call TRBJ2-1; possibly TRBD1 or TRBD2 for D (5 bases each). V was shortened by 3 bases and J by 5 bases, with 8 bases between the two germline ends. The germline CDR1 and CDR2 sequences are LNHDA and SQIVND (reference sequence). The CDR3 is 13 residues long. This CDR3 reads CASSIGTDNEQFF. Written as DNA, the CDR3 is TGTGCCAGTAGTATTGGGACGGACAATGAGCAGTTCTTC.

At least ten counts were recorded for this clonotype. The V and J genes are TRBV7-6 and TRBJ2-7; a possible D gene is TRBD2 (5 bases). Trimming cost V 5 bases and J 3 bases, with 14 bases left between them. Germline CDR1 and CDR2: SGHVS and FNYEAQ. The CDR3 runs to 14 residues. The CDR3 here is CASSSQAGVYEQYF. The CDR3 region has the DNA TGTGCCAGCAGCAGCCAGGCCGGGGTCTACGAGCAGTACTTC.

The chain recombines TRBV20-1 with TRBJ1-4, with D unresolved. The CDR3 contains 16 residues. Germline values: CDR1 DFQATT, CDR2 SNEGSKA (reference sequence). The V end lost 2 bases, the J end lost 2 bases, and 15 bases lay between the germline ends. The CDR3 DNA reads as TGCAGTGCTAGATATCACGGGCCATCCACTAATGAAAAACTGTTTTTT. Translation gives CSARYHGPSTNEKLFF.

This clonotype was seen ten or more times. This CDR3 reads CASSSGPKGVTEAFF. The CDR3 bases are TGTGCCAGTAGTTCCGGACCAAAAGGTGTCACTGAAGCTTTCTTT. V and J are TRBV19 and TRBJ1-1; D is unresolved. V shed 5 bases and J shed 4 bases, with 17 bases lying between them. This CDR3 has 15 residues. CDR1 and CDR2 from the germline V gene are LNHDA and SQIVND (reference sequence).

This clonotype showed up many times. The gene calls are TRBV7-9 and TRBJ2-3; maybe TRBD1 (5 bases). The CDR3 totals 13 residues. CDR1 and CDR2 from the germline V gene are SEHNR and FQNEAQ (reference sequence). Trimming cost V 2 bases and J 4 bases, with 7 bases left between them. In DNA form, the CDR3 reads TGTGCCAGCAGCTTACTGGGGCCAGATACGCAGTATTTT. It yields the protein CASSLLGPDTQYF.

The sample holds many counts of this clonotype. The chain is built from TRBV4-1 and TRBJ1-5; perhaps TRBD1 as D (5 bases). V lost 3 bases and J 0 bases, leaving 12 bases between the germline ends. The CDR3 has 16 amino acids. The V gene's germline CDR1 is MGHRA and CDR2 YSYEKL. The CDR3 DNA follows: TGCGCCAGCAGCCACTGGGGGGACGGTAGCAATCAGCCCCAGCATTTT. Translated: CASSHWGDGSNQPQHF.

There are a few counts of this clonotype. The chain couples TRBV30 to TRBJ1-4, with D uncertain. V lost 4 bases, J lost 0 bases, and 6 bases lay in between. There are 13 residues in the CDR3. CDR1 and CDR2 from the germline V gene are GTSNPN and SVGIG (reference sequence). The CDR3 DNA is TGTGCCTGGACACCTACAACTAATGAAAAACTGTTTTTT. As protein: CAWTPTTNEKLFF.

As concerns this clonotype: A much larger clonotype is one base distant, so this may be a read error. This CDR3 reads CSVDSSTGEVGGYTF. The CDR3 nucleotides read TGCAGCGTTGACAGTAGTACAGGGGAGGTTGGTGGCTACACCTTC. The rearrangement uses TRBV29-1 and TRBJ1-2; TRBD1 matches 7 bases. The V and J ends lost 3 bases and 7 bases, in that order; junction bases with no gene match: 14. CDR1 is SQVTM and CDR2 is ANQGSEA in the germline V gene. The CDR3 has 15 residues. The entire variable domain, with the rest obtained from reference TRBV29-1 and TRBJ1-2, is as follows: SAVISQKPSRDICQRGTSLTIQCQVDSQVTMMFWYRQQPGQSLTLIATANQGSEATYESGFVIDKFPISRPNLTFSTLTVSNMSPEDSSIYLCSVDSSTGEVGGYTFGSGTRLTVV.

This clonotype has ten or more counts. The chain uses TRBV7-9 and TRBJ1-2, with D possibly being TRBD1 (6 bases). Germline-derived CDR1 and CDR2 are SEHNR and FQNEAQ (reference sequence). V shed 2 bases and J shed 5 bases, with 9 bases lying between them. There are 13 residues in the CDR3. The CDR3: CASSLSGTYGYTF. CDR3 bases: TGTGCCAGCAGCTTATCAGGGACATATGGCTACACCTTC.

This clonotype showed up just once. The chain is built from TRBV6-5 and TRBJ2-3; no firm D call. The CDR3 is made up of 16 amino acids. Germline V gene lookup returns CDR1 MNHEY and CDR2 SVGAGI. V lost 2 bases and J lost 2, with 14 bases in between. The CDR3 region has the DNA TGTGCCAGCAGTTACGACCGGCCCAAAGTCACAGATACGCAGTATTTT. Protein sequence: CASSYDRPKVTDTQYF.

This clonotype was counted a single time. The CDR3: CASSTARTGHQPQHF. The CDR3 coding sequence is TGTGCCAGCAGCACAGCAAGGACAGGGCATCAGCCCCAGCATTTT. This chain uses TRBV7-9 with TRBJ1-5, with 8 bases that match TRBD1. The germline gives CDR1 SEHNR, CDR2 FQNEAQ (reference sequence). V lost 5 bases and J lost 5; bases outside the gene matches: 8. The CDR3 is 15 residues long.

This clonotype was found many times. The gene calls are TRBV5-5 and TRBJ1-2; possible D gene TRBD1, 5 bases. Trimming cost V 3 bases and J 4 bases, with 10 bases left between them. Per the germline V gene, CDR1 is SGHKS and CDR2 is YYEKEE (reference sequence). There are 13 residues in the CDR3. CDR3: CASSSEGIYGYTF. For the CDR3, the DNA is TGTGCCAGCAGCTCTGAGGGGATCTATGGCTACACCTTC.

This clonotype was observed a few times. The CDR3 region has the DNA TGTGCCAGTAGTACACCAACGACAGGCAACCCCTACGAGCAGTACTTC. This encodes CASSTPTTGNPYEQYF. The genes are TRBV19 and TRBJ2-7; D perhaps matches TRBD1 (6 bases). Trimming stripped 4 bases from V and 2 bases from J, with 18 bases between. Germline V gives CDR1 LNHDA, CDR2 SQIVND (reference sequence). This CDR3 has 16 residues.

The chain is built from TRBV12-3 or TRBV12-4 and TRBJ2-3; 10 bases align to TRBD1. The CDR3 consists of 16 residues. After removal of 3 bases from V and 4 bases from J, the junction contained 7 bases not matched to a gene. The CDR3 DNA is TGTGCCAGCAGTTTTGGTGGGACAGGGGCGGCAGATACGCAGTATTTT. Protein: CASSFGGTGAADTQYF.

This clonotype came up many times. The chain carries TRBV12-3 or TRBV12-4 and TRBJ1-1; D unclear. The CDR3 is 13 residues long. V was clipped by 10 bases and J by 1 base, with 13 bases between them. CDR3 coding DNA: TGTGCCACCCACCGACGTTGGAACACTGAAGCTTTCTTT. Amino acids: CATHRRWNTEAFF.

At least ten counts were recorded for this clonotype. The chain links TRBV5-1 to TRBJ2-1, with 9 bases fitting TRBD2. This CDR3 spans 16 amino acids. Germline V gene sequence: CDR1 SGHRS, CDR2 YFSETQ. V lost 1 base to trimming and J lost 3 bases; unmatched junction nucleotides: 5. The CDR3 DNA follows: TGCGCCAGCAGCTTGAGTTTAGCGGGAGTCTACAATGAGCAGTTCTTC. Translating it yields CASSLSLAGVYNEQFF.

This clonotype was observed many times. The chain joins TRBV28 to TRBJ2-2; 8 positions match TRBD2. This CDR3 has 16 amino acids. J lost 6 bases, V lost 2 bases, and 8 bases had no gene match. Germline values: CDR1 MDHEN, CDR2 SYDVKM. CDR3 sequence (DNA): TGTGCCAGCAGTTTAGAACTAGCGGCCCTTGCCGGGGAGCTGTTTTTT. It specifies CASSLELAALAGELFF. The entire variable domain, with the rest obtained from reference TRBV28 and TRBJ2-2, is as follows: DVKVTQSSRYLVKRTGEKVFLECVQDMDHENMFWYRQDPGLGLRLIYFSYDVKMKEKGDIPEGYSVSREKKERFSLILESASTNQTSMYLCASSLELAALAGELFFGEGSRLTVL.

This clonotype has a count of ten or more. The chain combines TRBV29-1 with TRBJ2-7, with D perhaps given as TRBD1 or TRBD2 (6 bases each). This CDR3 comprises 11 residues. CDR1 is SQVTM, CDR2 ANQGSEA, per germline. Trimming took 7 bases from V and 6 from J, leaving 13 bases between them. The CDR3 nucleotides are TGCAGCGGAAAGGGGGGTAGCGAGCAGTACTTC. It translates to CSGKGGSEQYF.

This clonotype was detected many times. V usage is TRBV7-2 and J usage is TRBJ1-1; D not certain. Between the trimmed V and J ends, which lost 2 bases and 1 base, there was a span of 11 bases. The germline V gene has CDR1 SGHTA and CDR2 FQGNSA. CDR3 length equals 15 residues. CDR3 loop: CASSLSYGTNTEAFF. CDR3 nucleotide sequence: TGTGCCAGCAGCTTAAGCTACGGCACGAACACTGAAGCTTTCTTT.

This clonotype was recorded at least ten times. The chain joins TRBV5-1 to TRBJ2-7; D assignment may be TRBD1 or TRBD2 (6 bases each). Between the trimmed V and J ends, which lost 0 bases and 2 bases, there was a span of 9 bases. Germline V gives CDR1 SGHRS, CDR2 YFSETQ. The CDR3 totals 14 residues. The CDR3 spells CASSLVEGAYEQYF. CDR3 DNA: TGCGCCAGCAGCTTGGTGGAGGGGGCCTACGAGCAGTACTTC.

This chain links TRBV6-2 or TRBV6-3 with TRBJ2-3; possible D gene TRBD1, 6 bases. Trimming left V 6 bases short and J 2 bases short, with 18 bases between. CDR3 length: 16 amino acids. CDR1 MNHEY and CDR2 SVGEGT come from the germline V gene. The CDR3 bases are TGTGCCAGCAGAATCGAACCGGGACACCTCACAGATACGCAGTATTTT. This gives the protein CASRIEPGHLTDTQYF.

This clonotype occurred many times. The rearrangement uses TRBV7-6 and TRBJ2-3, with 8 bases lining up with TRBD2. This CDR3 has 16 residues. CDR1 is SGHVS and CDR2 is FNYEAQ in the germline V gene. The V and J ends lost 2 bases and 5 bases, in that order; junction bases with no gene match: 9. CDR3 nucleotide sequence: TGTGCCAGCAGCTTACTTCTCTCGGGAGGGATAGATACGCAGTATTTT. This gives the protein CASSLLLSGGIDTQYF.

Worth noting for this clonotype: A read error may explain this, as a much larger clone is one base away. This rearrangement joins TRBV6-2 or TRBV6-3 to TRBJ2-1; tentatively, D is TRBD2 (6 bases). This CDR3 is 15 amino acids long. Germline assignment: CDR1 MNHEY and CDR2 SVGEGT. CDR3 sequence reads: CASSYGLAINNEQSF. CDR3 sequence (DNA): TGTGCCAGCAGTTACGGTCTAGCGATTAACAATGAGCAGTCCTTC.

Many counts were recorded for this clonotype. The chain carries TRBV12-3 or TRBV12-4 and TRBJ2-7; D is possibly TRBD1 (6 bases). Trimming removed 4 bases at V and 4 bases at J, with 8 bases between. This CDR3 comprises 12 residues. The CDR3 protein is CASSYQGYEQYF. As DNA, the CDR3 is TGTGCCAGCAGTTATCAGGGGTACGAGCAGTACTTC.